This is a list of T cell receptor beta chains from one sample in a study of T cell repertoires in cytomegalovirus infection. Each CDR3 protein gets one entry after TCRdb re-called the reads with MiXCR. The sample has about 900,000 distinct CDR3 sequences, roughly 30% seen once. No cognate antigen is known for these TCRs. The material was cultured CD8+ T cells from PBMCs, obtained from culture after CMV antigen stimulation. Source of these receptors: a human donor in good health (CMV status not recorded). Some clones in this sample may be carry-over from other donors' samples. CDR3s include the opening cysteine and the closing phenylalanine or tryptophan.

V gene,CDR3 protein
TRBV7-9,CASSLPADNQPQHF
TRBV5-1,CASSIRVANEQFF
TRBV6-2/TRBV6-3,CATETAGADTQYF
TRBV10-3,CAISEPGGGNQPQHF
TRBV7-6,CASSLSLGGEYPYNVQFF
TRBV2,CASRGGQGQYF
TRBV7-6,CASSGTSGVTYEQYF
TRBV7-9,CASGQGTYNEQFF
TRBV11-3,CASSEHYRGGNTEAFF
TRBV4-2,CASSQPGRGEYNEQFF
TRBV27,CASSLSTDEGDYQETQYF
TRBV6-2/TRBV6-3,CASGYLRGTETQYF
TRBV7-6,CASSSGSSSYNEQFF
TRBV28,CASSLGELTDTQYF
TRBV9,CASSPGRGSF
TRBV11-2,CASSVLPDQPQHF
TRBV7-2,CASSLSPSGGYNEQFF
TRBV4-1,CASSSELGANVLTF
TRBV5-5,CASSLGTGVPLHF
TRBV25-1,CASSRQVYNEQFF
TRBV6-1,CTSKATSDRGSEAFF
TRBV7-8,CASSPDGPNSPLHF
TRBV10-3,CAISVGTANTEAFF
TRBV9,CASSALQGTDTQYF
TRBV7-6,CASSLAATSGGANEQFF
TRBV18,CASSPTTGDGNQPQHF
TRBV20-1,CSAREGLAGVYEQYF
TRBV18,CASLDSYGYTF
TRBV7-3,CASSSLTGVDTQYF
TRBV5-4,CASSIDAGVEQYF
TRBV5-1,CASSLEQGTYNSPLHF
TRBV28,CASSSGQDTYNEQFF
TRBV9,CASSGQVCTF
TRBV6-5,CASSYDPRRDFYF
TRBV6-2/TRBV6-3,CASSYPTAGGFHNEQFF
TRBV6-1,CASTSQTGTREKLFF
TRBV4-1,CASSQDPRGTEAFF
TRBV7-6,CASSLVGGYEQYF
TRBV5-4,CASTVTGGELFF
TRBV7-9,CASSLVGQGGEAFF